This passage covers 19 T cell receptor beta chains from one sample sequenced in a study of spatial heterogeneity in lung cancer. TCRdb itself ran the 5' RACE reads through MiXCR, one entry per CDR3 protein. In the table there are about 25,000 distinct CDR3 sequences, roughly 6% of which are singletons. Stated time point: blood at routine non-recurrence follow-up after resection. The study sequenced unsorted whole RNA from tumor, nontumor lung or frozen PBMC. The sample was PBMCs, taken at follow-up. The receptors stem from a male donor with early-stage non-small cell lung cancer.

This clonotype has a count of ten or more. This chain uses TRBV7-6 with TRBJ1-5; D remains ambiguous. Trimming took 0 bases from V and 7 from J, leaving 7 bases between them. CDR1 is SGHVS, CDR2 FNYEAQ, per germline. This CDR3 comprises 13 residues. This CDR3 is CASSLAVTQPQHF. The CDR3 bases are TGTGCCAGCAGCTTAGCCGTAACCCAGCCCCAGCATTTT.

This clonotype was recorded many times. The chain links TRBV24-1 to TRBJ2-4; D gene unclear. This CDR3 region has 15 residues. V shed 3 bases and J shed 3 bases, with 11 bases lying between them. Germline values: CDR1 KGHDR, CDR2 SFDVKD. CDR3 sequence (DNA): TGTGCCACCAGTGATCGAAGGTTTGGCAAAAACATTCAGTACTTC. Residues: CATSDRRFGKNIQYF.

This clonotype was recorded at least ten times. The CDR3 here is CASSLLAGAEQFF. CDR3 nucleotides: TGTGCCAGCAGTTTATTAGCGGGAGCTGAGCAGTTCTTC. The rearrangement uses TRBV12-3 or TRBV12-4 and TRBJ2-1, with 9 bases fitting TRBD2. With V trimmed by 2 bases and J by 9 bases, 2 bases remained unmatched. This CDR3 spans 13 amino acids.

CDR3 sequence reads: CASSTLGAAAFF. CDR3 DNA: TGTGCCAGCAGTACCCTAGGGGCAGCCGCTTTCTTT. This chain links TRBV12-3 or TRBV12-4 with TRBJ1-1; D is perhaps TRBD1 (5 bases). V was trimmed by 5 bases and J by 11 bases, leaving 15 bases between them. CDR3 length equals 12 residues.

This clonotype was picked up a small number of times. The chain uses TRBV7-2 and TRBJ2-3; TRBD2 aligns across 9 bases. Germline V lookup: CDR1 SGHTA, CDR2 FQGNSA. The CDR3 is 18 amino acids. The J segment lost 2 bases and the V segment lost 2 bases, leaving 11 bases of the junction unmatched. The CDR3 loop is CASSLRASGKIITDTQYF. CDR3 coding DNA: TGTGCCAGCAGCTTAAGGGCTAGCGGGAAAATCATCACAGATACGCAGTATTTT.

In this sample, this clonotype turned up many times. V and J are TRBV29-1 and TRBJ1-1, with D uncertain. Per germline, CDR1 SQVTM and CDR2 ANQGSEA. The CDR3 is made up of 13 amino acids. V lost 2 bases, J lost 1 base, and 8 bases lay in between. The CDR3 is CSVESFGNTEAFF. The CDR3 DNA sequence: TGCAGCGTTGAATCTTTCGGGAACACTGAAGCTTTCTTT.

This chain uses TRBV20-1 with TRBJ2-4; 8 bases match TRBD2. The CDR3 consists of 16 residues. Germline CDR1 DFQATT, CDR2 SNEGSKA (reference sequence). V trimming: 0 bases; J trimming: 4 bases; junction bases outside the gene matches: 8. The CDR3 DNA reads TGCAGTGCTAGAGATGTGAATAGCGGGGTAAAAAACATTCAGTACTTC. It codes for CSARDVNSGVKNIQYF.

This clonotype has at least ten counts. The chain couples TRBV19 to TRBJ2-4; weak D call: TRBD1 (6 bases). The ends were cut back, 7 bases at V and 1 base at J, with 14 bases in the middle. Germline V gives CDR1 LNHDA, CDR2 SQIVND (reference sequence). The CDR3 is made up of 15 amino acids. CDR3 protein: CASMTRGMAKNIQYF. The CDR3 DNA sequence: TGTGCCAGTATGACGAGGGGGATGGCCAAAAACATTCAGTACTTC.

This clonotype has a count of ten or more. CDR3 amino acids: CASSLAGGGNYNEQFF. CDR3 nucleotide sequence: TGCGCCAGCAGCTTGGCGGGGGGCGGGAACTACAATGAGCAGTTCTTC. The chain has TRBV5-1 and TRBJ2-1, with D possibly matching TRBD2 (7 bases). Germline CDR1 SGHRS, CDR2 YFSETQ. The CDR3 spans 16 residues. V was shortened by 0 bases and J by 3 bases, with 13 bases between the two germline ends.

This clonotype was observed a handful of times. At one end the junction does not follow the germline gene, possibly because of a read error. The J gene is TRBJ2-1, the V gene TRBV11-3, with D possibly TRBD1 on 5 matching bases. CDR3 length: 13 amino acids. Germline values: CDR1 SGHNT, CDR2 YENEEA. For the CDR3, the DNA is TGTGCCAGCAGCTCAAGTTACTGGACAAGGAAGGACTTC. Its translation is CASSSSYWTRKDF.

This clonotype was counted only a few times. The chain employs TRBV15 and TRBJ2-7, with 10 positions matching TRBD2. V was clipped by 2 bases and J by 3 bases; unmatched bases: 4. The germline gives CDR1 LNHNV, CDR2 YYDKDF (reference sequence). The CDR3 consists of 15 residues. CDR3 sequence reads: CATSRRTSGDYEQYF. CDR3 nucleotide sequence: TGTGCCACCAGCAGAAGAACTAGCGGGGACTACGAGCAGTACTTC.

This clonotype appeared a few times. The gene calls are TRBV23-1 and TRBJ1-5; D is unclear. TRBV23-1 is filed as an ORF, its function uncertain. This CDR3 comprises 12 residues. Deletions cut 3 bases from V and 7 bases from J, with 7 bases between. The CDR3 region has the DNA TGCGCCAGCAGTCATCTCGCCCAGCCCCAGCATTTT. This gives the protein CASSHLAQPQHF.

This clonotype was detected ten times or more. The chain has TRBV7-2 and TRBJ2-3, with 13 bases matching TRBD2. The CDR3 loop spans 16 amino acids. The V and J ends lost 4 bases and 1 base, in that order; junction bases with no gene match: 2. In germline, CDR1 is SGHTA, CDR2 FQGNSA. The CDR3, as DNA: TGTGCCAGCAGCTGGACTAGCGGGGGCCGCACAGATACGCAGTATTTT. Encoded protein: CASSWTSGGRTDTQYF. The complete variable domain, with remaining parts taken from reference TRBV7-2 and TRBJ2-3, reads GAGVSQSPSNKVTEKGKDVELRCDPISGHTALYWYRQSLGQGLEFLIYFQGNSAPDKSGLPSDRFSAERTGGSVSTLTIQRTQQEDSAVYLCASSWTSGGRTDTQYFGPGTRLTVL.

This clonotype has ten or more counts. The V call is TRBV29-1, the J call TRBJ2-7; 9 bases map to TRBD1. This CDR3 region has 15 residues. Germline CDR1 and CDR2: SQVTM and ANQGSEA. V lost 1 base and J lost 6; bases outside the gene matches: 10. The CDR3, as DNA: TGCAGCGTTGAAGCTCCGGGACAGGGTTCGGTCGAGCAGTACTTC. Translated: CSVEAPGQGSVEQYF.

The table lists this clonotype with many counts. The chain uses TRBV30 and TRBJ2-1, with 9 bases that match TRBD2. Per the germline V gene, CDR1 is GTSNPN and CDR2 is SVGIG (reference sequence). This CDR3 has 14 amino acids. With 5 bases clipped from V and 7 bases from J, the junction kept 9 bases outside the gene matches. CDR3 sequence reads: CAWERTSASNEQFF. In DNA form, the CDR3 reads TGTGCCTGGGAACGGACTAGCGCCAGTAATGAGCAGTTCTTC.

The chain is built from TRBV29-1 and TRBJ2-5; 8 bases fit TRBD1. This CDR3 is built from 13 residues. V shed 8 bases and J 4 bases; nucleotides not matched to a gene: 9. CDR1 and CDR2 (germline): SQVTM, ANQGSEA. The CDR3 region is CSITGTGIETQYF. The CDR3, as DNA: TGCAGCATAACCGGGACAGGTATAGAGACCCAGTACTTC.

This clonotype has ten or more counts. V and J are TRBV30 and TRBJ2-3; D perhaps matches TRBD2 (5 bases). The CDR3 extends over 12 amino acids. Trimming shortened V by 3 bases and J by 5 bases, and 9 bases separated the two germline ends. Germline lookup yields CDR1 GTSNPN and CDR2 SVGIG (reference sequence). The CDR3 nucleotides are TGTGCCTGGAGCGGGATGGGAGATACGCAGTATTTT. Translated: CAWSGMGDTQYF.

This clonotype was seen repeatedly, ten times or more. The V call is TRBV25-1, the J call TRBJ1-6; 11 positions agree with TRBD1. Looked up from germline, CDR1 is MGHDK and CDR2 is SYGVNS. J lost 8 bases, V lost 5 bases, and 2 bases had no gene match. The CDR3 sequence is 14 residues long. The CDR3 DNA sequence: TGTGCCAGCAGTCCGGACAGGGGGCATTCACCCCTCCACTTT. Translation gives CASSPDRGHSPLHF.

This clonotype was picked up many times. The chain recombines TRBV5-6 with TRBJ2-7, with a weak D call TRBD1 (5 bases). Trimming shortened V by 0 bases and J by 3 bases, and 10 bases separated the two germline ends. CDR1 is SGHDT and CDR2 is YYEEEE in the germline V gene. This CDR3 is 14 amino acids long. In DNA form, the CDR3 reads TGTGCCAGCAGCTTGGCCAGGGTTGGCTACGAGCAGTACTTC. As protein: CASSLARVGYEQYF.